The 20 T cell receptor beta chains below come from one sample, sequenced in a study of T cell repertoires in cytomegalovirus infection. TCRdb passed the reads through MiXCR, listing each CDR3 protein once. This repertoire shows about 310,000 distinct CDR3 sequences, around 9.6% found once; its top ten account for approximately 2.3%. Sequencing was performed on PBMCs. These receptor sequences come from a human donor in good health (CMV status not recorded). Some clones in this sample may be carry-over from other donors' samples.

CDR3 nucleotides: TGCAGTGCTAGATCGGCTAGCGGGGGGGAGACCCAGTACTTC. Amino acid sequence: CSARSASGGETQYF. The chain carries TRBV20-1 and TRBJ2-5; TRBD2 matches 11 bases. The V and J ends lost 2 bases and 5 bases, in that order; junction bases with no gene match: 4. CDR1 is DFQATT and CDR2 is SNEGSKA in the germline V gene (reference sequence). The CDR3 spans 14 residues.

This clonotype was counted many times. The V gene is TRBV4-2, the J gene TRBJ1-5, with D possibly matching TRBD1 (5 bases). V was clipped by 5 bases and J by 7 bases, with 15 bases between them. Germline assignment: CDR1 LGHNA and CDR2 YNFKEQ. The CDR3 extends over 14 amino acids. This CDR3 is CASSDNPGRQPQHF. CDR3 nucleotide sequence: TGTGCCAGCAGCGATAACCCAGGGAGACAGCCCCAGCATTTT.

This chain connects TRBV7-6 to TRBJ2-3, with TRBD1 as a possible D gene (6 bases). The CDR3 spans 13 residues. Germline V gene lookup returns CDR1 SGHVS and CDR2 FNYEAQ. Trimming pared 6 bases from V and 2 bases from J, leaving 9 bases between. The CDR3 here is CASRGAVTDTQYF. The CDR3 nucleotides read TGTGCCAGCAGGGGGGCCGTCACAGATACGCAGTATTTT.

This clonotype was detected a few times. The V and J genes are TRBV29-1 and TRBJ2-3, with TRBD2 matching over 11 bases. CDR3 length equals 15 residues. CDR1 is SQVTM, CDR2 ANQGSEA, per germline. J gave up 5 bases and V 6 bases, and 10 bases lay outside the gene matches. CDR3 in DNA: TGCAGCGTCGAACTTAGCGGGGGGGCCCTAGATACGCAGTATTTT. Its protein is CSVELSGGALDTQYF.

This clonotype has more than one count but fewer than ten. The chain combines TRBV28 with TRBJ2-1; TRBD1 aligns across 7 bases. V trimming: 2 bases; J trimming: 10 bases; junction bases outside the gene matches: 8. The CDR3 runs to 14 residues. Germline assignment: CDR1 MDHEN and CDR2 SYDVKM. This CDR3 reads CASSLNDRAGEQFF. CDR3 in DNA: TGTGCCAGCAGTTTAAATGACAGGGCAGGGGAGCAGTTCTTC.

This chain joins TRBV5-1 and TRBJ2-1; D is ambiguous. The CDR3 runs to 16 residues. The germline CDR1 and CDR2 sequences are SGHRS and YFSETQ. V shed 0 bases and J shed 0 bases, with 10 bases lying between them. The CDR3 nucleotides read TGCGCCAGCAGCTTGGACAGTTTTAGCTCCTACAATGAGCAGTTCTTC. This gives the protein CASSLDSFSSYNEQFF.

About this clonotype itself: A much larger clone differs by one base, so this may be a read error. The chain recombines TRBV28 with TRBJ2-5; D may be TRBD1 (5 bases). Per germline, CDR1 MDHEN and CDR2 SYDVKM. The CDR3 has 15 amino acids. Here the CDR3 reads CAISLFSGPGETQYF. DNA of the CDR3: TGTGCCATCAGTTTATTTTCAGGGCCAGGGGAGACCCAGTACTTC.

This clonotype was observed many times. The chain uses TRBV28 and TRBJ1-6; possibly TRBD1 for D (6 bases). CDR1 and CDR2 from the germline V gene are MDHEN and SYDVKM. There are 19 residues in the CDR3. Trimming took off 6 bases at V and 0 bases at J, with 21 bases between the two ends. The CDR3 DNA follows: TGTGCCAGCAGCCTGACCCTACCAGGGGCGAGCTCCTATAATTCACCCCTCCACTTT. As protein: CASSLTLPGASSYNSPLHF.

This clonotype was picked up many times. The chain links TRBV4-1 to TRBJ2-1; 7 bases fit TRBD2. This CDR3 spans 17 amino acids. With V trimmed by 3 bases and J by 0 bases, 8 bases remained unmatched. Germline-derived CDR1 and CDR2 are MGHRA and YSYEKL. The CDR3 is CASSHGGKPSSYNEQFF. For the CDR3, the DNA is TGCGCCAGCAGCCACGGGGGGAAGCCAAGCTCCTACAATGAGCAGTTCTTC.

There are many counts of this clonotype. This chain connects TRBV6-5 to TRBJ2-3, with D hard to call. The CDR3 has 15 residues. Germline assignment: CDR1 MNHEY and CDR2 SVGAGI. Trimming pared 0 bases from V and 2 bases from J, leaving 9 bases between. DNA of the CDR3: TGTGCCAGCAGTTACTCGGGCAGTTACACAGATACGCAGTATTTT. This encodes CASSYSGSYTDTQYF.

This clonotype was found many times. The chain carries TRBV11-3 and TRBJ2-2; no clear D gene. Trimming pared 2 bases from V and 1 base from J, leaving 5 bases between. Germline V gene sequence: CDR1 SGHNT, CDR2 YENEEA. The CDR3 is 14 residues long. This CDR3 is CASSLSLNTGELFF. As DNA, the CDR3 is TGTGCCAGCAGCTTAAGCCTGAACACCGGGGAGCTGTTTTTT.

Many counts were recorded for this clonotype. This chain uses TRBV6-2 or TRBV6-3 with TRBJ2-1; 8 bases match TRBD2. The V gene end was trimmed by 2 bases and the J gene end by 0 bases; junction bases not matched to a gene: 6. The CDR3 contains 17 residues. Germline V gives CDR1 MNHEY, CDR2 SVGEGT. DNA of the CDR3: TGTGCCAGCAGTTACATAGCGGCGGGGGGCTCCTACAATGAGCAGTTCTTC. It encodes CASSYIAAGGSYNEQFF.

This clonotype was detected ten times or more. The chain uses TRBV6-5 and TRBJ2-4; weak D call: TRBD2 (6 bases). CDR1 is MNHEY and CDR2 is SVGAGI in the germline V gene. This CDR3 has 14 residues. V lost 0 bases to trimming and J lost 9 bases, with 12 bases between them. The CDR3 spells CASSYSTRAGIQYF. For the CDR3, the DNA is TGTGCCAGCAGTTACTCGACCCGAGCGGGCATTCAGTACTTC.

This clonotype was observed many times. V and J are TRBV20-1 and TRBJ1-2, with 7 bases identical to TRBD1. Germline CDR1 and CDR2: DFQATT and SNEGSKA (reference sequence). V dropped 3 bases and J dropped 6; count of bases not matched to a gene: 4. The CDR3 has 12 residues. In DNA, the CDR3 is TGCAGTGCTAGCCAAGGGGGCAATGGCTACACCTTC. It translates to CSASQGGNGYTF.

There are many counts of this clonotype. This CDR3 reads CASSYHRGDSNQPQHF. CDR3 DNA sequence: TGTGCCAGCAGCTACCACAGGGGGGATAGCAATCAGCCCCAGCATTTT. The rearrangement joins TRBV5-5 to TRBJ1-5, with 8 bases matching TRBD1. Unmatched junction bases numbered 5, after V lost 3 bases and J lost 0 bases. CDR1 SGHKS and CDR2 YYEKEE come from the germline V gene (reference sequence). This CDR3 comprises 16 residues.

This clonotype was observed at least ten times. The genes are TRBV6-4 and TRBJ1-5, with D perhaps TRBD1 (5 bases). Germline values: CDR1 MRHNA, CDR2 SNTAGT. The CDR3 has 12 residues. V lost 8 bases and J lost 4, with 9 bases in between. The CDR3 here is CASPGGNQPQHF. CDR3 coding DNA: TGTGCCAGCCCCGGGGGGAATCAGCCCCAGCATTTT.

The chain recombines TRBV29-1 with TRBJ2-7; D call uncertain. The V end was cut by 4 bases, the J end by 6 bases, with 19 bases between. The CDR3 consists of 14 residues. The V gene's germline CDR1 is SQVTM and CDR2 ANQGSEA. The CDR3 DNA sequence: TGCAGCGTTGTGGAATCACAGACCCGAAGCGAGCAGTACTTC. This codes for CSVVESQTRSEQYF.

The genes are TRBV4-1 and TRBJ1-4, with D unresolved. The CDR3 contains 15 residues. The germline V and J ends were trimmed by 3 bases and 4 bases, with 12 bases remaining between them. Per the germline V gene, CDR1 is MGHRA and CDR2 is YSYEKL. CDR3 sequence: CASSQEGSNNEKLFF. For the CDR3, the DNA is TGCGCCAGCAGCCAGGAGGGCAGCAATAATGAAAAACTGTTTTTT.

The chain has TRBV18 and TRBJ1-1; D remains unclear. The germline V and J ends were trimmed by 3 bases and 0 bases, with 8 bases remaining between them. Germline CDR1 reads KGHSH; CDR2 reads LQKENI. This CDR3 comprises 14 residues. CDR3 DNA sequence: TGTGCCAGCTCACCTGGCCTCATGAACACTGAAGCTTTCTTT. Protein sequence: CASSPGLMNTEAFF.

At least ten counts were recorded for this clonotype. The chain carries TRBV6-2 or TRBV6-3 and TRBJ2-1; 11 bases are shared with TRBD2. CDR3 size: 20 residues. CDR1 and CDR2 from the germline V gene are MNHEY and SVGEGT. J lost 0 bases, V lost 0 bases, and 10 bases had no gene match. The CDR3 bases are TGTGCCAGCAGTTACTCGTCGGCTAGCGGGGGGAGAAGCTCCTACAATGAGCAGTTCTTC. This translates into CASSYSSASGGRSSYNEQFF.